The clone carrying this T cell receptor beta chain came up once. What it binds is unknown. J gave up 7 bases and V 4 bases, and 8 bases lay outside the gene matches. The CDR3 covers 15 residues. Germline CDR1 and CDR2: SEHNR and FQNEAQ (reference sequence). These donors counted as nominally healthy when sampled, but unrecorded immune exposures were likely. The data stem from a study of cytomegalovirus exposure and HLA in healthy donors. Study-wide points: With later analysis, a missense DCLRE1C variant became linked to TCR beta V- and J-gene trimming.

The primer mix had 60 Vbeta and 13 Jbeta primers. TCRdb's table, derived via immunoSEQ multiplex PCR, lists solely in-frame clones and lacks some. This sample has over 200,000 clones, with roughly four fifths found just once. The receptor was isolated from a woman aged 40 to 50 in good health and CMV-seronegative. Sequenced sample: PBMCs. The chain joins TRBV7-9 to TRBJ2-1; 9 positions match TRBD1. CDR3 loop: CASSSRTGEANEQFF. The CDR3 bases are TGTGCCAGCAGCTCCCGGACAGGGGAGGCTAATGAGCAGTTCTTC.